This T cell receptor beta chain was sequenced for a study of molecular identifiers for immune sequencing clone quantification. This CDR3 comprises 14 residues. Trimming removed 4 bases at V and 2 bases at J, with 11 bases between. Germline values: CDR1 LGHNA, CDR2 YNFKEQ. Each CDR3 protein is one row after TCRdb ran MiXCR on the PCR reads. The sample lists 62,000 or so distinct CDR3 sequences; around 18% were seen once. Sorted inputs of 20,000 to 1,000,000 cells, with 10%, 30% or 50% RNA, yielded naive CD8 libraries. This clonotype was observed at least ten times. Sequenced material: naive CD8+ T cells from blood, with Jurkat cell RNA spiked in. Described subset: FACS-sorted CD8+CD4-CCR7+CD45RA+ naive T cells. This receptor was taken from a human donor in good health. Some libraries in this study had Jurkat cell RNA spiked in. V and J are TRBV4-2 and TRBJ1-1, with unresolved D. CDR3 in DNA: TGTGCCAGCAGCCCTATAGCAGAAAACACTGAAGCTTTCTTT. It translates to CASSPIAENTEAFF.